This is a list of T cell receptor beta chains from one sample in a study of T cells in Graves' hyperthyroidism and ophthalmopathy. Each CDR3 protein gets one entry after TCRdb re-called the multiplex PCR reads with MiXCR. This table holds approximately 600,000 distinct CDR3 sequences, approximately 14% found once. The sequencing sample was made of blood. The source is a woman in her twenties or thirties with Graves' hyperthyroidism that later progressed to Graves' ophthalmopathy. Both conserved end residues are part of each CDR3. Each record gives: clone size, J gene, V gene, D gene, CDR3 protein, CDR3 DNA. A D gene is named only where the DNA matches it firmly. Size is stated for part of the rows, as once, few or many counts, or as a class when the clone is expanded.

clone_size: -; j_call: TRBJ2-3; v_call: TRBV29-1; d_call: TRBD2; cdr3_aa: CSVTGFSGTSTDTQYF; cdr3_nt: TGCAGCGTAACAGGTTTTAGCGGGACTAGCACAGATACGCAGTATTTT
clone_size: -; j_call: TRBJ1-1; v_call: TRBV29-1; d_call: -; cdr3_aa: CSVEQGGNTEAFF; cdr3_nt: TGCAGCGTGGAGCAGGGCGGTAACACTGAAGCTTTCTTT
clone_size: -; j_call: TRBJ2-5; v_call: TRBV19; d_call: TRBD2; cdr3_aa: CATKGLAGVVETQYF; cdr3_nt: TGTGCCACCAAGGGACTAGCGGGAGTTGTGGAGACCCAGTACTTC
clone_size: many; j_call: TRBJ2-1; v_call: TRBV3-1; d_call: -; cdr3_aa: CASSQDRMVRGRYNEQFF; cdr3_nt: TGTGCCAGCAGCCAAGATCGGATGGTGCGGGGAAGATACAATGAGCAGTTCTTC
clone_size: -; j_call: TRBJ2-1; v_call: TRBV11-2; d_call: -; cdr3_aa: CASSLPGLVEQFF; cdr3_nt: TGTGCCAGCAGCTTACCAGGGTTGGTTGAGCAGTTCTTC
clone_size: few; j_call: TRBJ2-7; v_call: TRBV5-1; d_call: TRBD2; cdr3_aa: CASSLGTSGREYEQYF; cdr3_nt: TGCGCCAGCAGCCTCGGGACTAGCGGAAGGGAGTACGAGCAGTACTTC
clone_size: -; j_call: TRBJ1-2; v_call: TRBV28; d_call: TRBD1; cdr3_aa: CASSFRGQGGYGYTF; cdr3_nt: TGTGCCAGCAGTTTCCGAGGACAGGGCGGCTATGGCTACACCTTC
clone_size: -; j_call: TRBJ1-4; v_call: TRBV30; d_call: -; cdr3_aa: CAWNAGSATNEKLFF; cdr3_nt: TGTGCCTGGAACGCAGGGTCCGCAACTAATGAAAAACTGTTTTTT
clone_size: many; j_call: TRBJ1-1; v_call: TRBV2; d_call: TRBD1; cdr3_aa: CANPSRDRDQVFF; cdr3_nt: TGTGCCAACCCATCCCGGGACAGGGACCAAGTGTTCTTT
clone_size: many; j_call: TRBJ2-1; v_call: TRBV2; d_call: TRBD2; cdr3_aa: CASSDGWTSGINEQFF; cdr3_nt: TGTGCCAGCAGTGATGGGTGGACTAGCGGGATTAATGAGCAGTTCTTC
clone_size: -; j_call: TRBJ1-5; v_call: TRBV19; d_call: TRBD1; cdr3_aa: CASSLDRGGQPQHF; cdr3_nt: TGTGCCAGTAGTCTTGACAGGGGGGGACAGCCCCAGCATTTT
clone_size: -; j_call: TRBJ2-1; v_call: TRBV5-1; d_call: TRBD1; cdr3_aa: CASGPPGQAHNEQFF; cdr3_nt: TGCGCCAGCGGCCCACCGGGACAGGCACACAATGAGCAGTTCTTC
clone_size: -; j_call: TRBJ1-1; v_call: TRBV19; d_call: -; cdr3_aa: CASSTPRGTSNTEAFF; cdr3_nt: TGTGCCAGTAGTACCCCCCGGGGGACCTCGAACACTGAAGCTTTCTTT
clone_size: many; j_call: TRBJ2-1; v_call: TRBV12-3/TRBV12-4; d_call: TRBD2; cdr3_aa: CASSFIAGVVHNEQFF; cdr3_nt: TGTGCCAGCAGTTTTATAGCGGGAGTAGTACACAATGAGCAGTTCTTC
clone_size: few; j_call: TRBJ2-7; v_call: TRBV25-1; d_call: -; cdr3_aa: CASSDPGTLYEQYF; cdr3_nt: TGTGCCAGCAGTGACCCCGGGACACTCTACGAGCAGTACTTC
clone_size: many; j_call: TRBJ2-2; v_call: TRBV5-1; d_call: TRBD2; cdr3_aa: CASSLIPGLAGTGELFF; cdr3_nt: TGCGCCAGCAGCTTAATCCCGGGACTAGCGGGCACCGGGGAGCTGTTTTTT
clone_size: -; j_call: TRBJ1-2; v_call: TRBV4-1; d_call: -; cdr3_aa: CASSIIPGTGYTF; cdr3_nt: TGCGCCAGCAGCATAATACCAGGGACCGGCTACACCTTC
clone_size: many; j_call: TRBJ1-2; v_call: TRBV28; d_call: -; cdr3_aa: CASSLGSWYGYTF; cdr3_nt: TGTGCCAGCAGTTTGGGCAGTTGGTATGGCTACACCTTC
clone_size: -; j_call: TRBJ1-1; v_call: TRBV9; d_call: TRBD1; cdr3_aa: CASSVGTDHTEAFF; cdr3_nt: TGTGCCAGCAGCGTCGGGACAGATCACACTGAAGCTTTCTTT
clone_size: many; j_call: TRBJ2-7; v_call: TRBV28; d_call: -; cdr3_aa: CASTTGTSKGHEQYF; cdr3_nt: TGTGCCAGCACCACAGGGACATCGAAAGGCCACGAGCAGTACTTC
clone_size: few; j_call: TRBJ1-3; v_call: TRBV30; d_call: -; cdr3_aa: CAWSADLGLPLGYF; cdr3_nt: TGTGCCTGGAGTGCAGATCTGGGACTGCCCCTCGGATATTTT
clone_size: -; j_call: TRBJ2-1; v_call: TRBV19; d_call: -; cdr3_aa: CATWSASLSYNEQFF; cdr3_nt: TGTGCCACCTGGTCGGCCAGCCTCTCCTACAATGAGCAGTTCTTC
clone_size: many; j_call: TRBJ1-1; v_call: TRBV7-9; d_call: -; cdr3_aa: CASRTTQTGSTEAFF; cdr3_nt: TGTGCCAGCAGGACGACACAGACGGGATCCACTGAAGCTTTCTTT
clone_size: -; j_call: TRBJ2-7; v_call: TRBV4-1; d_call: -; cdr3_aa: CASSPPSAYEQYF; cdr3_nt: TGCGCCAGCAGCCCTCCTAGCGCATACGAGCAGTACTTC
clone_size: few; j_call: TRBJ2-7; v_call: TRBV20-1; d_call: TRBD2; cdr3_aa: CSARGTSGYEQYF; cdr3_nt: TGCAGTGCTAGAGGGACTAGCGGCTACGAGCAGTACTTC
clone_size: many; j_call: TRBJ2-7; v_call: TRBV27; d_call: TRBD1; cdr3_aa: CASRYGQGHIYEQYF; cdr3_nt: TGTGCCAGCCGCTACGGACAGGGTCATATCTACGAGCAGTACTTC
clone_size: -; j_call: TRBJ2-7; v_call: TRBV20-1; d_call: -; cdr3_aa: CSARGGAIFLGQYF; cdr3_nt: TGCAGTGCCAGGGGGGGAGCTATCTTCCTTGGGCAGTACTTC
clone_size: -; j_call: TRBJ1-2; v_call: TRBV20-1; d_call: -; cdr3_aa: CSAFLDSVYGYTF; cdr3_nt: TGCAGTGCTTTTCTTGACAGCGTCTATGGCTACACCTTC